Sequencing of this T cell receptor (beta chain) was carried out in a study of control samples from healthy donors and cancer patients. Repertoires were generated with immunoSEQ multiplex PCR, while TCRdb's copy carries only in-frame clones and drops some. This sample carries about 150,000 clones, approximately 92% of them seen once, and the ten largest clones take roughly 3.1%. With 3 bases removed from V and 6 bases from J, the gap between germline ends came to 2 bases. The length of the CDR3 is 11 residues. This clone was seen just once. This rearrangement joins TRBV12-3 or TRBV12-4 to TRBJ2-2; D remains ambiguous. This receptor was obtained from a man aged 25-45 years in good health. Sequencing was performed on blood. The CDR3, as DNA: TGTGCCAGCAGTTTTTCCGGGGAGCTGTTTTTT. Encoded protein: CASSFSGELFF.